The 22 T cell receptor beta chains below all came from one sample that was sequenced in a study of CD4 T cells in relation to SARS-CoV-2 and coronaviruses. Their specific antigens are unknown. Method: immunoSEQ multiplex PCR; TCRdb's copy keeps in-frame clones and lacks some. The data show 30,000 to 45,000 clones, about four fifths seen once. The source material was naive CD4+ T cells from PBMCs, cultured in vitro. Subset described: naive CD4+ T cells isolated by negative enrichment. All receptors come from an adult with COVID-19.

The chain joins TRBV5-6 to TRBJ2-1; 9 bases agree with TRBD2. CDR3 length: 14 amino acids. With V trimmed by 7 bases and J by 8 bases, 10 bases remained unmatched. Germline-derived CDR1 and CDR2 are SGHDT and YYEEEE. The CDR3 region is CASELAGVFHEQFF. In DNA form, the CDR3 reads TGTGCCAGCGAACTAGCGGGCGTCTTCCATGAGCAGTTCTTC.

The rearrangement joins TRBV2 to TRBJ2-1; 7 bases line up with TRBD2. There are 13 residues in the CDR3. V shed 4 bases and J 5 bases; nucleotides not matched to a gene: 2. Germline loops: CDR1 SNHLY, CDR2 FYNNEI. CDR3 in amino acids: CASSGLADNEQFF. CDR3 in DNA: TGTGCCAGCAGTGGGCTAGCGGACAATGAGCAGTTCTTC.

This chain links TRBV7-2 with TRBJ2-5; perhaps TRBD2 as D (7 bases). V dropped 5 bases and J dropped 7 bases, with 23 bases sitting between them. This CDR3 is 16 amino acids long. Germline V gives CDR1 SGHTA, CDR2 FQGNSA. CDR3 region: CASSPGVIREGGTQYF. DNA of the CDR3: TGTGCCAGCAGCCCGGGCGTGATCAGGGAGGGGGGGACCCAGTACTTC.

This chain connects TRBV7-8 to TRBJ2-4; 7 positions match TRBD1. CDR1 is SGHVS and CDR2 is FQNEAQ in the germline V gene. V trimming: 5 bases; J trimming: 1 base; junction bases outside the gene matches: 20. This CDR3 contains 20 residues. As DNA, the CDR3 is TGTGCCAGCAGCAGCCCCGGACAGGTGACCCCTTTTCGGGCCAAAAACATTCAGTACTTC. It specifies CASSSPGQVTPFRAKNIQYF. Full variable domain (remainder filled in from reference TRBV7-8 and TRBJ2-4): GAGVSQSPRYKVAKRGQDVALRCDPISGHVSLFWYQQALGQGPEFLTYFQNEAQLDKSGLPSDRFFAERPEGSVSTLKIQRTQQEDSAVYLCASSSPGQVTPFRAKNIQYFGAGTRLSVL.

This clone was counted a few times. The CDR3 reads CASSPKTEYATNEKLFF. DNA of the CDR3: TGTGCCAGCTCACCTAAGACAGAGTATGCAACTAATGAAAAACTGTTTTTT. The chain employs TRBV18 and TRBJ1-4, with a tentative D call TRBD1 (5 bases). This CDR3 has 17 amino acids. V gave up 3 bases and J gave up 0 bases, with 14 bases separating them. CDR1 is KGHSH and CDR2 is LQKENI in the germline V gene. The full variable domain, its missing parts supplied by reference TRBV18 and TRBJ1-4, is NAGVMQNPRHLVRRRGQEARLRCSPMKGHSHVYWYRQLPEEGLKFMVYLQKENIIDESGMPKERFSAEFPKEGPSILRIQQVVRGDSAAYFCASSPKTEYATNEKLFFGSGTQLSVL.

The genes are TRBV10-3 and TRBJ2-7; 15 bases are a match to TRBD2. The germline V gene has CDR1 ENHRY and CDR2 SYGVKD. The trim removed 5 bases at V and 7 bases at J, leaving 3 bases unmatched. This CDR3 is 14 amino acids long. The CDR3, as DNA: TGTGCCATCAGTCCGGGACTAGCGGGAGGAGAGCAGTACTTC. It translates to CAISPGLAGGEQYF.

V and J are TRBV5-1 and TRBJ2-7, with a tentative D call TRBD2 (6 bases). Per germline, CDR1 SGHRS and CDR2 YFSETQ. Trimming removed 5 bases from V and 4 bases from J, with 22 bases in between. This CDR3 comprises 16 residues. DNA of the CDR3: TGCGCCAGCAGTCCAACTCTTGGGCAGGAGGGATACGAGCAGTACTTC. Translating gives CASSPTLGQEGYEQYF.

This clone was seen only a few times. The chain is built from TRBV9 and TRBJ2-3; possibly TRBD2 for D (6 bases). Trimming cost V 4 bases and J 0 bases, with 15 bases left between them. The CDR3 sequence is 16 residues long. Germline V lookup: CDR1 SGDLS, CDR2 YYNGEE. CDR3 protein: CASSPREGTSTDTQYF. The CDR3 nucleotides are TGTGCCAGCAGCCCGCGGGAAGGGACTAGCACAGATACGCAGTATTTT.

This clone appeared once. This chain connects TRBV6-2 or TRBV6-3 to TRBJ2-7, with D possibly TRBD1 on 5 matching bases. Per the germline V gene, CDR1 is MNHEY and CDR2 is SVGEGT. V was cut by 0 bases and J by 4 bases, with 13 bases left in between. The CDR3 is 15 residues long. The CDR3, as DNA: TGTGCCAGCAGTTACTCGCCTCTTGGGGCTTACGAGCAGTACTTC. Translation: CASSYSPLGAYEQYF.

The chain uses TRBV20-1 and TRBJ2-7; tentatively, D is TRBD2 (5 bases). Per the germline V gene, CDR1 is DFQATT and CDR2 is SNEGSKA (reference sequence). The CDR3 is 12 amino acids. V shed 3 bases and J shed 5 bases, with 11 bases lying between them. CDR3 in amino acids: CSASSGWDEQYF. Here the CDR3 DNA reads TGCAGTGCTAGTTCGGGATGGGACGAGCAGTACTTC.

This clone was observed a handful of times. The genes are TRBV28 and TRBJ1-1; D might be TRBD1 (6 bases). V gave up 3 bases and J gave up 10 bases, with 15 bases separating them. The CDR3 loop spans 13 amino acids. Germline V gives CDR1 MDHEN, CDR2 SYDVKM. The CDR3 nucleotides are TGTGCCAGCAGTTTCCAGGGGAAATTGCGAGCTTTCTTT. It encodes CASSFQGKLRAFF.

This chain links TRBV7-9 with TRBJ2-1; D might be TRBD1 (6 bases). This CDR3 contains 15 residues. Germline CDR1 is SEHNR and CDR2 is FQNEAQ (reference sequence). Trimming cost V 0 bases and J 2 bases, with 8 bases left between them. The CDR3 loop reads CASSLAGGTYNEQFF. DNA for the CDR3: TGTGCCAGCAGCTTAGCTGGGGGCACCTACAATGAGCAGTTCTTC.

The V and J genes are TRBV14 and TRBJ2-1, with a tentative D call TRBD1 (5 bases). Per the germline V gene, CDR1 is SGHDN and CDR2 is FVKESK. This CDR3 comprises 14 residues. Trimming left V 1 base short and J 8 bases short, with 12 bases between. For the CDR3, the DNA is TGTGCCAGCAGCCAAGCATTTAGGGGCCATGAGCAGTTCTTC. Its protein product is CASSQAFRGHEQFF.

The chain joins TRBV4-1 to TRBJ2-3; a weak D match, TRBD2 (6 bases). V was clipped by 1 base and J by 1 base, with 15 bases between them. CDR1 and CDR2 (germline): MGHRA, YSYEKL. This CDR3 spans 17 amino acids. CDR3 DNA sequence: TGCGCCAGCAGCCAAGGGGACTGGCTCCCGCGCACAGATACGCAGTATTTT. Translation: CASSQGDWLPRTDTQYF.

The rearrangement uses TRBV30 and TRBJ2-6; 7 nucleotides line up with TRBD1. Germline V gene data show CDR1 as GTSNPN and CDR2 as SVGIG (reference sequence). The CDR3 runs 17 residues. V lost 3 bases to trimming and J lost 3 bases; unmatched junction nucleotides: 11. CDR3 sequence (DNA): TGTGCCTGGAGCAACAGGGGCCCCGGCTTTGGGGCCAACGTCCTGACTTTC. It translates to CAWSNRGPGFGANVLTF.

The rearrangement links TRBV11-3 to TRBJ2-2; a weak D match, TRBD2 (5 bases). Trimming removed 3 bases from V and 6 bases from J, with 17 bases in between. CDR1 SGHNT and CDR2 YENEEA come from the germline V gene. CDR3 size: 16 residues. DNA for the CDR3: TGTGCCAGCAGCTTCCTCCGGGGTCTGTCTGCCGGGGAGCTGTTTTTT. Its protein is CASSFLRGLSAGELFF. The variable domain in full, with the rest retrieved from reference TRBV11-3 and TRBJ2-2, is EAGVVQSPRYKIIEKKQPVAFWCNPISGHNTLYWYLQNLGQGPELLIRYENEEAVDDSQLPKDRFSAERLKGVDSTLKIQPAELGDSAVYLCASSFLRGLSAGELFFGEGSRLTVL.

Of note for this clone: Other DNA sequences within the sample encode an identical CDR3. V is TRBV6-2 or TRBV6-3 and J is TRBJ2-7; 11 positions match TRBD2. V lost 2 bases and J lost 3; bases outside the gene matches: 0. The CDR3 sequence is 14 residues long. Germline V gene lookup returns CDR1 MNHEY and CDR2 SVGEGT. Here the CDR3 DNA reads TGTGCCAGCAGTTACGGGACTAGCGGCTACGAGCAGTACTTC. It encodes CASSYGTSGYEQYF.

V is TRBV5-1 and J is TRBJ2-2, with 7 bases matching TRBD2. V lost 1 base, J lost 3 bases, and 3 bases stayed unmatched. Germline loops: CDR1 SGHRS, CDR2 YFSETQ. The CDR3 spans 15 residues. Written as DNA, the CDR3 is TGCGCCAGCAGCTTGAGCGGGATAGACACCGGGGAGCTGTTTTTT. Translation gives CASSLSGIDTGELFF.

Written as DNA, the CDR3 is TGCGCCAGCAGCTTGCTGGGACACCTGAACACTGAAGCTTTCTTT. Its protein is CASSLLGHLNTEAFF. V is TRBV5-1 and J is TRBJ1-1; a possible D gene is TRBD1 (6 bases). The CDR3 has 15 residues. Per the germline V gene, CDR1 is SGHRS and CDR2 is YFSETQ. V dropped 1 base and J dropped 0 bases, with 10 bases sitting between them.

The chain joins TRBV6-5 to TRBJ1-2; unclear D gene. The CDR3 totals 11 residues. Germline V CDR1 and CDR2: MNHEY, SVGAGI. Deletions cut 2 bases from V and 6 bases from J, with 4 bases between. Here the CDR3 DNA reads TGTGCCAGCAGTTACGGGGATGGCTACACCTTC. It specifies CASSYGDGYTF.

V and J are TRBV3-1 (or the pseudogene TRBV3-2) and TRBJ2-2; D uncertain. Germline assignment: CDR1 LGHDT and CDR2 YNNKEL (reference sequence). Trimming took off 1 base at V and 4 bases at J, with 4 bases between the two ends. The CDR3 length is 13 residues. The CDR3 DNA sequence: TGTGCCAGCAGCCAAGGGACCACCGGGGAGCTGTTTTTT. Protein product: CASSQGTTGELFF.

V usage is TRBV10-1 and J usage is TRBJ2-5; no definite D call. V lost 3 bases, J lost 4 bases, and 9 bases lay in between. The CDR3 length is 13 residues. Germline CDR1 WNHNN, CDR2 SYGVQD (reference sequence). In nucleotides, the CDR3 is TGCGCCAGCAGTGATCGCGGACGAGAGACCCAGTACTTC. Translation: CASSDRGRETQYF.